Included here is one T cell receptor (beta chain) sequence, with context. This specimen belongs to a study of blood T cell repertoires in COVID-19. The V gene lost 2 bases and the J gene lost 0 bases, with 11 bases spanning the gap. The CDR3 totals 15 residues. In germline, CDR1 is SGDLS, CDR2 YYNGEE. As handled by the study authors: Amplification with reference gene primers provided the estimates of nucleated cell counts. Using immunoSEQ multiplex PCR, the repertoire was profiled, and TCRdb retains in-frame clones only, with some absent. V and J calls and clone size are given by that table; D and trimming were obtained from the DNA. Of approximately 280,000 clones listed, roughly 89% are singletons.

This TCR was sampled from a man aged 50-59 years with acute or convalescent COVID-19. The chain carries TRBV9 and TRBJ1-1; tentatively, D is TRBD1 (5 bases). Sequencing used peripheral blood. CDR3: CASSVGGLMNTEAFF. The DNA of the CDR3 is TGTGCCAGCAGCGTGGGGGGATTAATGAACACTGAAGCTTTCTTT.